What follows are 26 T cell receptor beta chains derived from one specimen sequenced in a study of T cell repertoires in ileal Crohn's disease. Measured with immunoSEQ multiplex PCR; TCRdb has only the in-frame clones, and not every one. The table shows thousands of clones, with more than 70% occurring only once. Sequencing was carried out using ileal tissue. The receptor source for this set is an adult with Crohn's disease.

The chain joins TRBV21-1 to TRBJ2-3; the table's D call of TRBD2 was not tested on the DNA. TRBV21-1 is reported as a pseudogene. This CDR3 has 17 amino acids. The CDR3 bases are TGTGCCAGCAGCAAACCGACTAGCGGGAGGGCCAGAGATACGCAGTATTTT. Translating it yields CASSKPTSGRARDTQYF.

The chain is built from TRBV5-1 and TRBJ2-5; no firm D call. Trimming stripped 0 bases from V and 4 bases from J, with 7 bases between. From germline, CDR1 is SGHRS and CDR2 YFSETQ. The CDR3 spans 13 residues. CDR3 sequence (DNA): TGCGCCAGCAGCTTGGACAGCCTAGAGACCCAGTACTTC. Residues: CASSLDSLETQYF. The complete variable domain, with remaining parts taken from reference TRBV5-1 and TRBJ2-5, reads KAGVTQTPRYLIKTRGQQVTLSCSPISGHRSVSWYQQTPGQGLQFLFEYFSETQRNKGNFPGRFSGRQFSNSRSEMNVSTLELGDSALYLCASSLDSLETQYFGPGTRLLVL.

This chain links TRBV30 with TRBJ2-7, with D perhaps being TRBD1 or TRBD2 (5 bases each). The CDR3 contains 13 residues. The germline CDR1 and CDR2 sequences are GTSNPN and SVGIG (reference sequence). Trimming shortened V by 4 bases and J by 0 bases, and 10 bases separated the two germline ends. Here the CDR3 reads CAWNYGGSYEQYF. DNA of the CDR3: TGTGCCTGGAATTATGGGGGCTCCTACGAGCAGTACTTC.

The genes are TRBV18 and TRBJ1-1; maybe TRBD1 (6 bases). The V end was cut by 2 bases, the J end by 3 bases, with 19 bases between. The CDR3 sequence is 17 residues long. Germline CDR1 reads KGHSH; CDR2 reads LQKENI. The chain's CDR3 is CASSPLIVKGVDTEAFF. CDR3 nucleotides: TGTGCCAGCTCACCATTGATCGTGAAGGGGGTCGACACTGAAGCTTTCTTT.

V and J are TRBV15 and TRBJ2-5; no firm D call. This CDR3 comprises 15 residues. V lost 4 bases, J lost 4 bases, and 16 bases lay in between. Germline V CDR1 and CDR2: LNHNV, YYDKDF (reference sequence). CDR3 protein: CATSKVMQVGETQYF. CDR3 DNA sequence: TGTGCCACCAGCAAGGTGATGCAGGTCGGAGAGACCCAGTACTTC.

With respect to this clone: This same CDR3 is encoded by further DNA sequences in the sample. CDR3 coding DNA: TGCGCCAGCAGCTTGGACGGGGACACTGAAGCTTTCTTT. This codes for CASSLDGDTEAFF. The chain links TRBV5-1 to TRBJ1-1; D remains unclear. CDR3 size: 13 residues. V gave up 0 bases and J gave up 3 bases, with 6 bases separating them. Germline V gene data show CDR1 as SGHRS and CDR2 as YFSETQ.

The V call is TRBV12-5, the J call TRBJ2-3, with a possible D match to TRBD2 (6 bases). The V gene's germline CDR1 is LGHNT and CDR2 FRNRAP. This CDR3 is built from 16 residues. V was cut by 4 bases and J by 3 bases, with 17 bases left in between. CDR3 coding DNA: TGTGCTAGTGGTTCCAGCCTAGCGTCAATTACAGATACGCAGTATTTT. Its protein product is CASGSSLASITDTQYF.

This clone was recorded once. The chain uses TRBV30 and TRBJ2-7; D gene ambiguous. In germline, CDR1 is GTSNPN, CDR2 SVGIG (reference sequence). V lost 5 bases and J 2 bases, leaving 10 bases between the germline ends. CDR3 length: 12 residues. The chain's CDR3 is CAWSRTPYEQYF. The CDR3 bases are TGTGCCTGGTCCAGGACCCCCTACGAGCAGTACTTC.

The rearrangement links TRBV27 to TRBJ1-5; D is perhaps TRBD1 (5 bases). This CDR3 has 13 residues. The V end lost 6 bases, the J end lost 5 bases, and 11 bases lay between the germline ends. Germline lookup yields CDR1 MNHEY and CDR2 SMNVEV (reference sequence). The chain's CDR3 is CASRGGVDQPQHF. The CDR3 DNA follows: TGTGCCAGCAGGGGGGGGGTGGATCAGCCCCAGCATTTT.

The rearrangement uses TRBV10-3 and TRBJ1-2; the match to TRBD1 covers 9 bases. Germline CDR1 is ENHRY and CDR2 is SYGVKD. J lost 4 bases, V lost 6 bases, and 9 bases had no gene match. This CDR3 comprises 15 residues. In DNA form, the CDR3 reads TGTGCCATCAGCCCAGGACAGGGGAGTAGCTATGGCTACACCTTC. Translation: CAISPGQGSSYGYTF.

This sequence joins TRBV27 and TRBJ2-7, with D possibly TRBD1 on 7 matching bases. The ends were cut back, 5 bases at V and 11 bases at J, with 22 bases in the middle. The V gene's germline CDR1 is MNHEY and CDR2 SMNVEV (reference sequence). The CDR3 runs 14 residues. CDR3 nucleotides: TGTGCCAGCAGTCCGGGGTCCAGGGGGGTCGGGGAGTACTTC. It codes for CASSPGSRGVGEYF.

The rearrangement joins TRBV11-2 to TRBJ2-6; D is ambiguous. V lost 2 bases and J lost 3, with 8 bases in between. Germline CDR1 reads SGHAT; CDR2 reads FQNNGV. The CDR3 has 15 residues. The CDR3 coding sequence is TGTGCCAGCAGCTTAATTATAGGTGGGGCCAACGTCCTGACTTTC. Amino acids: CASSLIIGGANVLTF.

The chain uses TRBV29-1 and TRBJ1-1; D unresolved. The CDR3 is 13 amino acids. Trimming took off 3 bases at V and 5 bases at J, with 13 bases between the two ends. The germline V gene has CDR1 SQVTM and CDR2 ANQGSEA. CDR3 sequence: CSVDSPEKTEAFF. CDR3 bases: TGCAGCGTTGATAGCCCAGAAAAAACTGAAGCTTTCTTT.

DNA of the CDR3: TGCAGCGTTTGGACAGGCAGCTCCTACGAGCAGTACTTC. This sequence encodes CSVWTGSSYEQYF. The gene calls are TRBV29-1 and TRBJ2-7; 7 nucleotides align to TRBD1. With 5 bases clipped from V and 0 bases from J, the junction kept 4 bases outside the gene matches. This CDR3 is 13 amino acids long. Germline CDR1 SQVTM, CDR2 ANQGSEA.

This chain connects TRBV27 to TRBJ2-7, with 7 bases fitting TRBD1. The CDR3 is 16 residues long. Germline lookup yields CDR1 MNHEY and CDR2 SMNVEV (reference sequence). V was clipped by 2 bases and J by 6 bases; unmatched bases: 13. CDR3 nucleotide sequence: TGTGCCAGCAGTTTAAGTGAGGGGGCTCTGGTAGGCGAGCAGTACTTC. Amino acid sequence: CASSLSEGALVGEQYF.

The rearrangement links TRBV18 to TRBJ2-3; TRBD1 matches 10 bases. Germline trimming cut 2 bases from V and 5 bases from J; bases unmatched to any gene: 1. The germline CDR1 and CDR2 sequences are KGHSH and LQKENI. The CDR3 sequence is 14 residues long. The CDR3 loop is CASSPGQGGDTQYF. The DNA for the CDR3 is TGTGCCAGCTCACCAGGACAGGGGGGAGATACGCAGTATTTT.

The V and J genes are TRBV6-5 and TRBJ2-2, with TRBD1 as a possible D gene (6 bases). Germline CDR1 MNHEY, CDR2 SVGAGI. Trimming removed 6 bases from V and 1 base from J, with 6 bases in between. This CDR3 region has 13 residues. This chain's CDR3 is CASRQGNTGELFF. The CDR3 nucleotides read TGTGCCAGCAGACAGGGGAACACCGGGGAGCTGTTTTTT.

The chain is built from TRBV28 and TRBJ1-2; TRBD1 matches at 9 bases. The CDR3 is 14 amino acids. The V gene end was trimmed by 5 bases and the J gene end by 5 bases; junction bases not matched to a gene: 6. CDR1 and CDR2 from the germline V gene are MDHEN and SYDVKM. CDR3 residues: CASSHRDRAYGYTF. The DNA of the CDR3 is TGTGCCAGCAGTCACCGGGACAGGGCTTATGGCTACACCTTC.

This clone is a singleton in its sample. The chain combines TRBV27 with TRBJ2-4; maybe TRBD1 (6 bases). Germline lookup yields CDR1 MNHEY and CDR2 SMNVEV (reference sequence). V dropped 6 bases and J dropped 2 bases, with 14 bases sitting between them. This CDR3 has 15 residues. The CDR3 DNA sequence: TGTGCCAGCAGACAGGGCTCGTTGACCAAAAACATTCAGTACTTC. Translating gives CASRQGSLTKNIQYF.

This chain connects TRBV7-9 to TRBJ2-1; TRBD2 might be the D (5 bases). Germline-derived CDR1 and CDR2 are SEHNR and FQNEAQ (reference sequence). The V end lost 1 base, the J end lost 5 bases, and 18 bases lay between the germline ends. This CDR3 comprises 17 residues. The CDR3, as DNA: TGTGCCAGCAGCTTAGGGCGCGGGCTACTGACCGACAATGAGCAGTTCTTC. Its protein product is CASSLGRGLLTDNEQFF.

This chain uses TRBV7-9 with TRBJ2-3; D is ambiguous. The V and J ends lost 6 bases and 2 bases respectively, with 18 bases between them. CDR1 and CDR2 (germline): SEHNR, FQNEAQ (reference sequence). The CDR3 consists of 16 residues. In nucleotides, the CDR3 is TGTGCCAGCAGTTCAACCGACAACCGGCTCACAGATACGCAGTATTTT. This encodes CASSSTDNRLTDTQYF.

The chain joins TRBV11-1 to TRBJ2-7; D ambiguous. Germline values: CDR1 SGHAT, CDR2 FQDESV (reference sequence). V was cut by 6 bases and J by 0 bases, with 6 bases left in between. The CDR3 extends over 12 amino acids. The CDR3 region has the DNA TGTGCCAGCAGTCCGAGCTCCTACGAGCAGTACTTC. Translated: CASSPSSYEQYF.

V is TRBV11-3 and J is TRBJ1-1, with D hard to call. The CDR3 totals 13 residues. Germline V gene lookup returns CDR1 SGHNT and CDR2 YENEEA. V lost 5 bases, J lost 1 base, and 8 bases lay in between. In nucleotides, the CDR3 is TGTGCCAGCAGCCAATCCACGAACACTGAAGCTTTCTTT. It encodes CASSQSTNTEAFF.

The rearrangement uses TRBV6-5 and TRBJ2-6; D not resolved. V lost 0 bases to trimming and J lost 0 bases, with 6 bases between them. CDR1 and CDR2 from the germline V gene are MNHEY and SVGAGI. The CDR3 contains 16 residues. The DNA of the CDR3 is TGTGCCAGCAGTTACTCGGGAAACTCTGGGGCCAACGTCCTGACTTTC. It encodes CASSYSGNSGANVLTF.

The chain combines TRBV18 with TRBJ2-7, with 7 positions matching TRBD1. Germline V gene lookup returns CDR1 KGHSH and CDR2 LQKENI. This CDR3 is built from 14 residues. The junction had 5 bases not matched to a gene; V was cut back by 3 bases and J by 3 bases. CDR3 nucleotide sequence: TGTGCCAGCTCACCGACAGGGAGTCACTACGAGCAGTACTTC. This codes for CASSPTGSHYEQYF.

This clone occurred once. V is TRBV29-1 and J is TRBJ2-3; perhaps TRBD1 as D (6 bases). The CDR3 runs to 13 residues. Trimming left V 7 bases short and J 2 bases short, with 13 bases between. Germline loops: CDR1 SQVTM, CDR2 ANQGSEA. This chain's CDR3 is CSGARGNTDTQYF. The CDR3 region has the DNA TGCAGCGGGGCTAGGGGGAACACAGATACGCAGTATTTT.